This TCR beta chain was retrieved from a study of T cells in Graves' hyperthyroidism and ophthalmopathy. This clonotype has a count of ten or more. Its cognate antigen is unknown. Germline V gene data show CDR1 as DFQATT and CDR2 as SNEGSKA (reference sequence). Trimming took 1 base from V and 5 from J, leaving 18 bases between them. The CDR3 sequence is 15 residues long. Amplification of TCR beta CDR3 regions used RNA as the template. The HTBI set primed first-round TCR CDR3 RT-PCR. TCRdb re-analysed the multiplex PCR reads in MiXCR, keeping a single row per CDR3 protein. The table includes under 350,000 distinct CDR3 sequences, roughly an eighth detected once. Patients showing uncontrolled infection, other autoimmune disease, pregnancy or lactation were ineligible. Notes on the study in general: Ophthalmopathy and stable hyperthyroidism were separated by a 13 V-J model.

This chain connects TRBV20-1 to TRBJ2-7; D may be TRBD1 (5 bases). Sequenced sample: blood. The TCR sequence derives from a woman aged 40 to 50 with Graves' hyperthyroidism. Here the CDR3 DNA reads TGCAGTGCTAGAGCCAACCGACAGATTTACCACGAGCAGTACTTC. This encodes CSARANRQIYHEQYF.